These 29 T cell receptor beta chains came from one sample sequenced in a study of T cells in Graves' hyperthyroidism and ophthalmopathy (dated by TCRdb to between 2018 and 2020). The library was obtained by multiplex PCR. This sample was sequenced with an Illumina HiSeq 2000. The TCR beta CDR3 regions were amplified from RNA transcripts. For the first round of RT-PCR on the TCR CDR3, the HTBI primer set was used together with the Qiagen OneStep RT-PCR kit. The public reads were quality trimmed at Q25 with fastp and then assembled into clones with MiXCR by TCRdb, keeping productive beta chains. Entries are consolidated by CDR3 protein sequence, retaining the most common genes and DNA. Here the sample has about 380,000 distinct CDR3 sequences; approximately 13% occur a single time. Of the sample, 20% to 25% is held by the ten largest clones. Sequencing input: blood. All receptors derive from a man aged 30 to 45 with Graves' hyperthyroidism that later progressed to Graves' ophthalmopathy.

The J gene is TRBJ1-5, the V gene TRBV5-6, with D hard to call. CDR1 and CDR2 from the germline V gene are SGHDT and YYEEEE. CDR3 length: 12 amino acids. Between the trimmed V and J ends, which lost 4 bases and 6 bases, there was a span of 8 bases. The CDR3 loop reads CASSTGPQPQHF. CDR3 bases: TGTGCCAGCAGCACCGGGCCTCAGCCCCAGCATTTT.

Ten or more counts support this clonotype. The chain couples TRBV2 to TRBJ1-2; D not resolved. Per germline, CDR1 SNHLY and CDR2 FYNNEI. This CDR3 comprises 13 residues. With 7 bases removed from V and 4 bases from J, the gap between germline ends came to 13 bases. The CDR3 loop reads CASKKIAGYGYTF. DNA of the CDR3: TGTGCCAGCAAAAAAATCGCCGGCTATGGCTACACCTTC.

This clonotype was detected many times. The rearrangement uses TRBV20-1 and TRBJ2-7; D may correspond to TRBD1 or TRBD2 (5 bases each). The CDR3 runs to 14 residues. The germline V gene encodes CDR1 DFQATT and CDR2 SNEGSKA (reference sequence). Trimming shortened V by 5 bases and J by 2 bases, and 16 bases separated the two germline ends. CDR3 nucleotides: TGCAGTGCTTCAAACCGGGACCGAACCTACGAGCAGTACTTC. This codes for CSASNRDRTYEQYF.

This clonotype was counted at least ten times. The V and J genes are TRBV6-6 and TRBJ1-6; D is unclear. Germline CDR1 is MNHNY and CDR2 is SVGAGI (reference sequence). V lost 2 bases and J lost 13, with 21 bases in between. CDR3 length equals 16 residues. The CDR3 region has the DNA TGTGCCAGCAGTTACCGGGCCACTAACGGCGTTTGGCCCCTCCACTTT. Its protein product is CASSYRATNGVWPLHF.

This clonotype was counted only a few times. The chain uses TRBV20-1 and TRBJ2-1, with unresolved D. The V end was cut by 3 bases, the J end by 9 bases, with 15 bases between. The CDR3 is made up of 13 amino acids. Germline V gene data show CDR1 as DFQATT and CDR2 as SNEGSKA (reference sequence). The CDR3 nucleotides read TGCAGTGCTAGGGACCCCGAAGGAAGTGAGCAGTTCTTC. Protein product: CSARDPEGSEQFF.

This chain links TRBV4-1 with TRBJ1-4; 8 nucleotides align to TRBD1. The ends lost 4 bases at V and 5 bases at J; junction bases unmatched: 9. Germline lookup yields CDR1 MGHRA and CDR2 YSYEKL. This CDR3 region has 16 residues. The CDR3 sequence: CASSLPRQGKNEKLFF. The CDR3 DNA reads as TGCGCCAGCAGCCTGCCTCGACAGGGGAAAAATGAAAAACTGTTTTTT.

V usage is TRBV20-1 and J usage is TRBJ1-3; no reliable D call. V shed 6 bases and J shed 3 bases, with 15 bases lying between them. The CDR3 has 14 residues. CDR1 and CDR2 (germline): DFQATT, SNEGSKA (reference sequence). The chain's CDR3 is CSATNDILGNTIYF. The CDR3 DNA sequence: TGCAGTGCCACGAATGACATTCTTGGAAACACCATATATTTT.

In its sample, this clonotype was seen many times. The chain has TRBV13 and TRBJ1-1, with D possibly TRBD1 on 5 matching bases. Germline CDR1 reads PRHDT; CDR2 reads FYEKMQ (reference sequence). The CDR3 runs 13 residues. Deletions cut 5 bases from V and 3 bases from J, with 10 bases between. The CDR3 bases are TGTGCCAGCAGCGTAGACAGACACACTGAAGCTTTCTTT. Protein product: CASSVDRHTEAFF.

This clonotype was detected a few times. CDR3 residues: CASSFQGANNYGYTF. The CDR3 coding sequence is TGCGCCAGCAGCTTTCAGGGGGCGAATAACTATGGCTACACCTTC. The chain employs TRBV5-1 and TRBJ1-2, with TRBD1 matching over 8 bases. The germline V gene encodes CDR1 SGHRS and CDR2 YFSETQ. The CDR3 extends over 15 amino acids. J gave up 1 base and V 2 bases, and 4 bases lay outside the gene matches.

This clonotype was picked up many times. The rearrangement links TRBV27 to TRBJ2-7, with D possibly TRBD1 on 6 matching bases. The CDR3 is 13 amino acids. Germline CDR1 reads MNHEY; CDR2 reads SMNVEV (reference sequence). V lost 6 bases and J 0 bases, leaving 9 bases between the germline ends. For the CDR3, the DNA is TGTGCCAGCAGGGGGACAAACTCCTACGAGCAGTACTTC. Protein product: CASRGTNSYEQYF.

The chain combines TRBV7-9 with TRBJ2-2; D could derive from TRBD1 or TRBD2 (5 bases each). Trimming took off 1 base at V and 1 base at J, with 13 bases between the two ends. Germline values: CDR1 SEHNR, CDR2 FQNEAQ (reference sequence). The CDR3 has 17 residues. The CDR3 region has the DNA TGTGCCAGCAGCTTAGGGGTCCGGGACGTGAACACCGGGGAGCTGTTTTTT. Its translation: CASSLGVRDVNTGELFF.

This clonotype was counted at least ten times. The chain recombines TRBV20-1 with TRBJ2-5; D is perhaps TRBD1 (6 bases). CDR1 is DFQATT and CDR2 is SNEGSKA in the germline V gene (reference sequence). Trimming stripped 6 bases from V and 5 bases from J, with 34 bases between. The CDR3 totals 19 residues. CDR3 in DNA: TGCAGTGCCATCCCGTACAGGGCCGCGCTTCGTATACAGATGGAGACCCAGTACTTC. Protein product: CSAIPYRAALRIQMETQYF.

With regard to this clonotype: A single base separates this from a much larger clone, so it may be a read error. The chain links TRBV7-2 to TRBJ2-3; TRBD1 matches at 7 bases. The V gene end was trimmed by 5 bases and the J gene end by 6 bases; junction bases not matched to a gene: 17. The CDR3 sequence is 17 residues long. CDR1 is SGHTA, CDR2 FQGNSA, per germline. The CDR3 loop is CASSLPRTGHRRDTQYF. The DNA for the CDR3 is TGTGCCAGCAGCCTACCTCGGACAGGCCACCGTCGGGATACGCAGTATTTT.

The chain uses TRBV28 and TRBJ1-2; D is possibly TRBD1 (5 bases). Trimming removed 3 bases at V and 4 bases at J, with 15 bases between. The CDR3 contains 15 residues. Germline lookup yields CDR1 MDHEN and CDR2 SYDVKM. The CDR3 region is CASSFLQGGVYGYTF. CDR3 nucleotide sequence: TGTGCCAGCAGTTTCCTTCAGGGCGGGGTCTATGGCTACACCTTC.

This clonotype has a count of ten or more. The chain joins TRBV11-2 to TRBJ2-4; 9 bases fit TRBD1. This CDR3 is 14 amino acids long. CDR1 and CDR2 (germline): SGHAT, FQNNGV. V trimming: 6 bases; J trimming: 8 bases; junction bases outside the gene matches: 8. DNA for the CDR3: TGTGCCAGCAGGAACCGGGACAGGGACCACATTCAGTACTTC. This encodes CASRNRDRDHIQYF. The full variable domain, with the rest looked up from reference TRBV11-2 and TRBJ2-4, is EAGVAQSPRYKIIEKRQSVAFWCNPISGHATLYWYQQILGQGPKLLIQFQNNGVVDDSQLPKDRFSAERLKGVDSTLKIQPAKLEDSAVYLCASRNRDRDHIQYFGAGTRLSVL.

This clonotype showed up just a few times. The chain links TRBV19 to TRBJ2-7; weak D call: TRBD1 (6 bases). The CDR3 is made up of 13 amino acids. Per germline, CDR1 LNHDA and CDR2 SQIVND (reference sequence). Trimming left V 6 bases short and J 3 bases short, with 12 bases between. CDR3 residues: CASSTQGYYEQYF. CDR3 coding DNA: TGTGCCAGTAGCACACAGGGCTACTACGAGCAGTACTTC.

This clonotype was recorded a few times. This chain connects TRBV20-1 to TRBJ2-3; 7 bases fit TRBD1. The germline CDR1 and CDR2 sequences are DFQATT and SNEGSKA (reference sequence). This CDR3 is built from 15 residues. Germline trimming cut 4 bases from V and 6 bases from J; bases unmatched to any gene: 13. CDR3 protein: CSAINRGTIVDTQYF. Written as DNA, the CDR3 is TGCAGTGCTATAAACAGGGGAACTATCGTGGATACGCAGTATTTT.

The V gene is TRBV6-5, the J gene TRBJ2-3, with a weak D call TRBD2 (6 bases). CDR3 length equals 15 residues. V lost 2 bases to trimming and J lost 5 bases, with 14 bases between them. The V gene's germline CDR1 is MNHEY and CDR2 SVGAGI. The CDR3 protein is CASSYEWGDLDTQYF. CDR3 nucleotide sequence: TGTGCCAGCAGTTACGAATGGGGGGACCTAGATACGCAGTATTTT.

The chain joins TRBV7-6 to TRBJ2-2; 8 bases are shared with TRBD1. The CDR3 contains 15 residues. Losses at the gene ends were 3 bases for V and 3 bases for J; bases not matched to a gene: 3. The germline V gene encodes CDR1 SGHVS and CDR2 FNYEAQ. The CDR3 here is CASSFSDRDTGELFF. CDR3 DNA sequence: TGTGCCAGCAGCTTTTCGGACAGGGACACCGGGGAGCTGTTTTTT. Complete variable domain (other parts from reference TRBV7-6 and TRBJ2-2): GAGVSQSPRYKVTKRGQDVALRCDPISGHVSLYWYRQALGQGPEFLTYFNYEAQQDKSGLPNDRFSAERPEGSISTLTIQRTEQRDSAMYRCASSFSDRDTGELFFGEGSRLTVL.

There are many counts of this clonotype. The chain uses TRBV29-1 and TRBJ2-5; D is ambiguous. CDR3 size: 12 residues. Looked up from germline, CDR1 is SQVTM and CDR2 is ANQGSEA. V was cut by 1 base and J by 4 bases, with 7 bases left in between. The DNA for the CDR3 is TGCAGCGTTGAAGGGGCAGGAGAGACCCAGTACTTC. Its protein product is CSVEGAGETQYF.

In its sample, this clonotype was seen many times. CDR3 amino acids: CASSRLAGLAYNEQFF. CDR3 nucleotide sequence: TGTGCCAGCAGCCGACTAGCGGGGTTGGCCTACAATGAGCAGTTCTTC. The chain is built from TRBV12-3 or TRBV12-4 and TRBJ2-1; 11 nucleotides agree with TRBD2. The CDR3 runs to 16 residues. V was pared by 6 bases and J by 2 bases, with 6 bases of the junction left unmatched.

This clonotype was detected many times. The chain uses TRBV15 and TRBJ1-1; no clear D. The length of the CDR3 is 15 residues. Germline CDR1 LNHNV, CDR2 YYDKDF (reference sequence). Between the trimmed V and J ends, which lost 6 bases and 1 base, there was a span of 15 bases. The chain's CDR3 is CATSNNPARNTEAFF. The CDR3 DNA reads as TGTGCCACCAGTAACAATCCCGCGAGGAACACTGAAGCTTTCTTT. The entire variable domain, with the rest obtained from reference TRBV15 and TRBJ1-1, is as follows: DAMVIQNPRYQVTQFGKPVTLSCSQTLNHNVMYWYQQKSSQAPKLLFHYYDKDFNNEADTPDNFQSRRPNTSFCFLDIRSPGLGDTAMYLCATSNNPARNTEAFFGQGTRLTVV.

This clonotype was seen repeatedly, ten times or more. The V and J genes are TRBV30 and TRBJ2-5; 8 nucleotides line up with TRBD1. Germline CDR1 is GTSNPN and CDR2 is SVGIG (reference sequence). The CDR3 totals 14 residues. Unmatched junction bases numbered 2, after V lost 0 bases and J lost 2 bases. CDR3 residues: CAWSVRQGQETQYF. CDR3 sequence (DNA): TGTGCCTGGAGTGTGAGACAGGGGCAAGAGACCCAGTACTTC.

This clonotype showed up many times. The chain is built from TRBV12-3 or TRBV12-4 and TRBJ2-3, with 7 bases fitting TRBD1. V trimming: 4 bases; J trimming: 8 bases; junction bases outside the gene matches: 6. CDR3 size: 13 residues. This CDR3 reads CASSSTGPVTQYF. CDR3 DNA sequence: TGTGCCAGCAGTTCGACAGGGCCGGTTACGCAGTATTTT.

Ten or more counts support this clonotype. V is TRBV11-2 and J is TRBJ1-2, with D hard to call. The CDR3 consists of 13 residues. CDR1 and CDR2 from the germline V gene are SGHAT and FQNNGV. V was trimmed by 5 bases and J by 5 bases, leaving 12 bases between them. This CDR3 reads CASSPRGSYGYTF. CDR3 nucleotides: TGTGCCAGCAGCCCCCGGGGATCATATGGCTACACCTTC.

This chain uses TRBV16 with TRBJ2-1; 9 nucleotides agree with TRBD1. The CDR3 extends over 14 amino acids. Germline V lookup: CDR1 KGHSY, CDR2 FQNENV. J was trimmed by 8 bases and V by 8 bases; bases with no gene match: 10. The CDR3 DNA reads as TGTGCCAGCGGCACCGGACAGGGGAGGGATGAGCAGTTCTTC. It is translated as CASGTGQGRDEQFF.

This clonotype has more than one count but fewer than ten. The V gene is TRBV5-6, the J gene TRBJ2-1, with D perhaps TRBD1 or TRBD2 (6 bases each). The CDR3 spans 16 residues. V gave up 0 bases and J gave up 7 bases, with 17 bases separating them. In germline, CDR1 is SGHDT, CDR2 YYEEEE. In nucleotides, the CDR3 is TGTGCCAGCAGCTTGGGGGGGCTCGGAGGGAAGAATGAGCAGTTCTTC. It specifies CASSLGGLGGKNEQFF.

V usage is TRBV7-8 and J usage is TRBJ1-6; D gene uncertain. The CDR3 runs to 15 residues. Germline loops: CDR1 SGHVS, CDR2 FQNEAQ. With 5 bases removed from V and 4 bases from J, the gap between germline ends came to 12 bases. DNA for the CDR3: TGTGCCAGCAGCAACAGTGGGCGGTATAATTCACCCCTCCACTTT. It specifies CASSNSGRYNSPLHF.

This clonotype was recorded at least ten times. CDR3 amino acids: CASSEGQDNSPLHF. The CDR3 coding sequence is TGTGCCAGCAGCGAGGGACAAGATAATTCACCCCTCCACTTT. This chain uses TRBV7-8 with TRBJ1-6; D perhaps matches TRBD1 (6 bases). This CDR3 is 14 amino acids long. Germline V CDR1 and CDR2: SGHVS, FQNEAQ. The V end was cut by 5 bases, the J end by 5 bases, with 10 bases between.